This T cell receptor beta chain stems from a study of cytomegalovirus exposure and HLA in healthy donors. Whole-study results and caveats: Rare TCR sequences dominated, though some public TCRs recurred in many donors.

The repertoire was sequenced with immunoSEQ multiplex PCR; TCRdb's copy has only in-frame clones and lacks some. The table lists 110,000 to 150,000 clones, 85% to 90% of them singletons. With 4 bases removed from V and 2 bases from J, the gap between germline ends came to 21 bases. From germline, CDR1 is SGHRS and CDR2 YFSETQ. This CDR3 comprises 17 residues. To note about this clone: The antigen is unknown.

Sequenced: PBMCs. The V gene is TRBV5-1, the J gene TRBJ2-5; the D gene is possibly TRBD1 (6 bases). The TCR sequence derives from a woman under 30 in good health and CMV-seropositive. The CDR3 nucleotides read TGCGCCAGCAGCACCGATGGGGGCGCCCGGGTTCAAGAGACCCAGTACTTC. Encoded protein: CASSTDGGARVQETQYF. Full variable domain (remainder filled in from reference TRBV5-1 and TRBJ2-5): KAGVTQTPRYLIKTRGQQVTLSCSPISGHRSVSWYQQTPGQGLQFLFEYFSETQRNKGNFPGRFSGRQFSNSRSEMNVSTLELGDSALYLCASSTDGGARVQETQYFGPGTRLLVL.